What follows are 14 T cell receptor beta chains derived from one specimen sequenced in a study of memory CD4+ T cells and cytomegalovirus serostatus. Generated by immunoSEQ multiplex PCR, the TCRdb table keeps only in-frame clones and is missing some. The sample holds some 48,000 clones; roughly 78% are singletons and the top ten take more than 0.75%. The sort gate was single viable CD3+CD4+CD8-CD45RO+ cells for memory CD4+ T cells. The source material was memory CD4+ T cells from blood. These TCRs come from an adult in good health and CMV-seronegative.

J is TRBJ2-3 and V is TRBV7-8; perhaps TRBD2 as D (6 bases). Per germline, CDR1 SGHVS and CDR2 FQNEAQ. V was shortened by 5 bases and J by 1 base, with 16 bases between the two germline ends. This CDR3 spans 16 amino acids. The CDR3 nucleotides read TGTGCCAGCAGCCACCAGGCGGGACTTCGCACAGATACGCAGTATTTT. Its translation is CASSHQAGLRTDTQYF.

Written as DNA, the CDR3 is TGTGCCAGCAGCTTGATGGGCAGGGCAGGACTCGAGCAGTACTTC. Its translation: CASSLMGRAGLEQYF. The chain uses TRBV7-2 and TRBJ2-7; perhaps D is TRBD1 or TRBD2 (5 bases each). Deletions cut 3 bases from V and 6 bases from J, with 18 bases between. The CDR3 length is 15 residues. Germline V gene sequence: CDR1 SGHTA, CDR2 FQGNSA. Variable domain in full (rest from reference TRBV7-2 and TRBJ2-7): GAGVSQSPSNKVTEKGKDVELRCDPISGHTALYWYRQSLGQGLEFLIYFQGNSAPDKSGLPSDRFSAERTGGSVSTLTIQRTQQEDSAVYLCASSLMGRAGLEQYFGPGTRLTVT.

The gene calls are TRBV5-1 and TRBJ1-2, with 7 bases identical to TRBD1. Losses at the gene ends were 2 bases for V and 4 bases for J; bases not matched to a gene: 2. The CDR3 runs to 13 residues. Germline CDR1 is SGHRS and CDR2 is YFSETQ. The CDR3 nucleotides are TGCGCCAGCAGCTTTGAGGGGGCCTATGGCTACACCTTC. It codes for CASSFEGAYGYTF.

This clone was seen only once. V usage is TRBV28 and J usage is TRBJ2-5; a weak D match, TRBD2 (7 bases). This CDR3 contains 13 residues. CDR1 and CDR2 from the germline V gene are MDHEN and SYDVKM. With 7 bases removed from V and 5 bases from J, the gap between germline ends came to 14 bases. The CDR3 coding sequence is TGTGCCAGCACCCGCGGGGGCGAGGAGACCCAGTACTTC. Translating gives CASTRGGEETQYF.

V is TRBV7-6 and J is TRBJ1-1; the match to TRBD1 covers 7 bases. J was trimmed by 2 bases and V by 3 bases; bases with no gene match: 3. The CDR3 extends over 14 amino acids. Per the germline V gene, CDR1 is SGHVS and CDR2 is FNYEAQ. CDR3: CASSFGTVNTEAFF. The CDR3, as DNA: TGTGCCAGCAGCTTTGGGACAGTCAACACTGAAGCTTTCTTT.

Relative to its sample, this clone is medium-sized. The rearrangement uses TRBV19 and TRBJ1-6, with D perhaps matching TRBD1 (5 bases). The length of the CDR3 is 15 residues. CDR1 LNHDA and CDR2 SQIVND come from the germline V gene (reference sequence). V lost 9 bases to trimming and J lost 7 bases, with 19 bases between them. The CDR3 DNA sequence: TGTGCCAGCCAGCTGTCAGGAGGGGCGAATTCACCCCTCCACTTT. Amino acids: CASQLSGGANSPLHF.

This chain joins TRBV19 and TRBJ2-3; D is perhaps TRBD1 or TRBD2 (5 bases each). The CDR3 contains 15 residues. With 5 bases removed from V and 5 bases from J, the gap between germline ends came to 17 bases. Germline V gene lookup returns CDR1 LNHDA and CDR2 SQIVND (reference sequence). CDR3 in DNA: TGTGCCAGTAGTCCGAGCCCCGGGGCCCGAGATACGCAGTATTTT. Encoded protein: CASSPSPGARDTQYF. Based on the CDR3 plus reference TRBV19 and TRBJ2-3, the full variable domain is DGGITQSPKYLFRKEGQNVTLSCEQNLNHDAMYWYRQDPGQGLRLIYYSQIVNDFQKGDIAEGYSVSREKKESFPLTVTSAQKNPTAFYLCASSPSPGARDTQYFGPGTRLTVL.

The chain uses TRBV6-1 and TRBJ1-1, with no clear D. CDR1 and CDR2 from the germline V gene are MNHNS and SASEGT. V dropped 6 bases and J dropped 5 bases, with 10 bases sitting between them. The CDR3 is 12 residues long. The CDR3: CASRRTGTEAFF. In DNA form, the CDR3 reads TGTGCCAGCAGGAGGACGGGAACTGAAGCTTTCTTT.

This clone was counted a single time. At one end the junction does not follow the germline gene, possibly because of a read error. The V gene is TRBV5-1, the J gene TRBJ2-1; D gene ambiguous. Per the germline V gene, CDR1 is SGHRS and CDR2 is YFSETQ. This CDR3 is 11 amino acids long. The CDR3 coding sequence is TGCGCCAGCAGCTACTACGATGAGCAGTTCTTC. Its translation is CASSYYDEQFF.

This clone showed up just once. The rearrangement links TRBV19 to TRBJ1-6; D may be TRBD1 (6 bases). This CDR3 region has 15 residues. Germline V gives CDR1 LNHDA, CDR2 SQIVND (reference sequence). Trimming stripped 7 bases from V and 3 bases from J, with 13 bases between. DNA of the CDR3: TGTGCCAGTACCTCGACAGGAGACTATAATTCACCCCTCCACTTT. Translating it yields CASTSTGDYNSPLHF.

The rearrangement joins TRBV7-2 to TRBJ1-6, with D possibly being TRBD1 (5 bases). V was pared by 5 bases and J by 6 bases, with 8 bases between. The CDR3 totals 13 residues. The germline gives CDR1 SGHTA, CDR2 FQGNSA. The CDR3 loop reads CASSQGFNSPLHF. The CDR3 nucleotides read TGTGCCAGCAGCCAGGGATTTAATTCACCCCTCCACTTT.

The genes are TRBV10-3 and TRBJ1-4; 7 bases match TRBD1. After removal of 3 bases from V and 4 bases from J, the junction contained 5 bases not matched to a gene. The germline V gene encodes CDR1 ENHRY and CDR2 SYGVKD. This CDR3 has 15 amino acids. For the CDR3, the DNA is TGTGCCATCAGTGAAACGGGACAGAATAATGAAAAACTGTTTTTT. Amino acid sequence: CAISETGQNNEKLFF.

Notes on this clone: Its ends do not fully match the called genes, so a read error is possible. The chain links TRBV5-1 to TRBJ2-1, with D uncertain. This CDR3 is 14 amino acids long. Germline V lookup: CDR1 SGHRS, CDR2 YFSETQ. This chain's CDR3 is CASSLAQRYNGQFF. The CDR3 DNA sequence: TGCGCCAGCAGCTTGGCACAGAGATACAATGGGCAGTTCTTC.

The genes are TRBV18 and TRBJ2-2; 9 nucleotides align to TRBD1. The CDR3 is made up of 16 amino acids. V shed 2 bases, J shed 7 bases, and the junction held 8 bases outside the gene matches. Per the germline V gene, CDR1 is KGHSH and CDR2 is LQKENI. This CDR3 is CASSPGQGRRNGELFF. The CDR3 DNA reads TGTGCCAGCTCACCAGGACAGGGGCGTAGGAACGGGGAGCTGTTTTTT.